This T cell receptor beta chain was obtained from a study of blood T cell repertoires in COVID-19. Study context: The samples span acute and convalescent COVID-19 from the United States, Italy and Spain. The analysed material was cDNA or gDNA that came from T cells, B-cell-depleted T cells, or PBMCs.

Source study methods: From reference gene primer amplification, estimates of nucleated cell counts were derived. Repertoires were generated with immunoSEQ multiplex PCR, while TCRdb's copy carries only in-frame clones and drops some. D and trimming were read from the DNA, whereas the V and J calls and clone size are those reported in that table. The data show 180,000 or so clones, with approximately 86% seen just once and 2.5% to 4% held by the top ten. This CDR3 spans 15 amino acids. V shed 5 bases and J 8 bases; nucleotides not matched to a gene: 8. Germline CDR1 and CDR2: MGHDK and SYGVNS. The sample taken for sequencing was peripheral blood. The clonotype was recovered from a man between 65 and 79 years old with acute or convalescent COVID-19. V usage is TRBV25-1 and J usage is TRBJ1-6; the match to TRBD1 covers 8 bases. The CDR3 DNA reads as TGTGCCAGCAGTTTCCAGGACAGGGCGCATTCACCCCTCCACTTT. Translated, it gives CASSFQDRAHSPLHF.